The present TCR beta chain was sequenced within a study of T cell responses to AZD1222 COVID-19 vaccine. This clone was seen a single time. The table came from immunoSEQ multiplex PCR; TCRdb's copy has only in-frame clones and leaves some out. Among about 140,000 clones listed, 70% to 90% were seen once. CDR1 and CDR2 from the germline V gene are SNHLY and FYNNEI. The CDR3 runs to 14 residues. Trimming cost V 7 bases and J 4 bases, with 16 bases left between them. Specimen: peripheral blood, collected 28 days after the second AZD1222 dose. J is TRBJ2-5 and V is TRBV2; no clear D. The clonotype comes from an adult who received the AZD1222 COVID-19 vaccine. CDR3 in DNA: TGTGCCAGCACTGGCCCCGGAACCCGAGAGACCCAGTACTTC. Protein sequence: CASTGPGTRETQYF.